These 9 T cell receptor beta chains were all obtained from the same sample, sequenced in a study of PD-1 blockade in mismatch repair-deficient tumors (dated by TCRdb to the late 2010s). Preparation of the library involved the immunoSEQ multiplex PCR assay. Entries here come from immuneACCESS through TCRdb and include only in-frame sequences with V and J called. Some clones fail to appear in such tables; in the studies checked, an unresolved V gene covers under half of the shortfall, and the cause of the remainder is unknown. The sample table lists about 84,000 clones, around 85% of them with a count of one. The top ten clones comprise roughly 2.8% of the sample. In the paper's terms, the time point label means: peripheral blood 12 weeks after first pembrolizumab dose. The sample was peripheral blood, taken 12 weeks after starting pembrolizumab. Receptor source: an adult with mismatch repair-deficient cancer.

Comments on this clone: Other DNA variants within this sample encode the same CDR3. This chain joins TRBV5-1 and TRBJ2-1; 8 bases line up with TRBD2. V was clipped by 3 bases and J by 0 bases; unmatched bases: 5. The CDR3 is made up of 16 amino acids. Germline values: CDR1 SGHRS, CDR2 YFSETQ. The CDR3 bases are TGCGCCAGCAGCTATGAGAGCGGGAGCTCCTACAATGAGCAGTTCTTC. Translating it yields CASSYESGSSYNEQFF.

The CDR3 here is CASSPTGELFF. DNA of the CDR3: TGTGCCAGCAGCCCCACCGGGGAGCTGTTTTTT. The V gene is TRBV11-3, the J gene TRBJ2-2; D not resolved. In germline, CDR1 is SGHNT, CDR2 YENEEA. V was cut by 5 bases and J by 4 bases, with 2 bases left in between. This CDR3 comprises 11 residues.

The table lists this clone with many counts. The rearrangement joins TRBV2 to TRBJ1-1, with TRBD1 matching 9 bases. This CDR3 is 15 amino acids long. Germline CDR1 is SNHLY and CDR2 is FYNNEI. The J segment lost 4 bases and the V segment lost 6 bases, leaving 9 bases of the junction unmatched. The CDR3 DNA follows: TGTGCCAGCAGCGGCGGGACAGGGCGGCTCACTGAAGCTTTCTTT. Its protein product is CASSGGTGRLTEAFF.

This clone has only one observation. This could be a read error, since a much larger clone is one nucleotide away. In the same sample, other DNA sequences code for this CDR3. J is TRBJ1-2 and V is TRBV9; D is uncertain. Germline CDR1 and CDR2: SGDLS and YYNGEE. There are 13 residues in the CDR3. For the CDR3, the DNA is TGTGCCAGCAGCGTAGGGACGCTTGATGGTTACACCTTC. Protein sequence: CASSVGTLDGYTF.

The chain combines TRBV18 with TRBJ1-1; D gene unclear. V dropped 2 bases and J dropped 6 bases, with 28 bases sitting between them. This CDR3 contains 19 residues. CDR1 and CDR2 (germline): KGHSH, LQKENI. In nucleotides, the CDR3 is TGTGCCAGCTCACCAACTAATGGCTTAGTGGGAGCGGGATATGCTGAAGCTTTCTTT. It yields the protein CASSPTNGLVGAGYAEAFF.

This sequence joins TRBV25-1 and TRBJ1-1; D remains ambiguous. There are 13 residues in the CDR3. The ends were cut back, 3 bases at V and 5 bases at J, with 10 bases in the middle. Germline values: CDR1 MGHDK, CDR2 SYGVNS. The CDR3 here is CASSDWGWTEAFF. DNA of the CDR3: TGTGCCAGCAGTGATTGGGGTTGGACTGAAGCTTTCTTT.

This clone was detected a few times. The DNA of the CDR3 is TGTGCCAGCAGGCTCAGGTCCGAGCAGTACTTC. Protein sequence: CASRLRSEQYF. This chain links TRBV2 with TRBJ2-7; D gene ambiguous. Deletions cut 6 bases from V and 6 bases from J, with 9 bases between. The CDR3 has 11 residues. CDR1 is SNHLY and CDR2 is FYNNEI in the germline V gene.

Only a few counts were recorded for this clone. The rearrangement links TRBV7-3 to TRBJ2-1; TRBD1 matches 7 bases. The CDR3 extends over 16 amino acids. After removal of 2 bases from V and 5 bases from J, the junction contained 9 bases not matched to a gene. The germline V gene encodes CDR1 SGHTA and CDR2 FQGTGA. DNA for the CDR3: TGTGCCAGCAGCTTAGGGGCAACAGGGGTACACAATGAGCAGTTCTTC. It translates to CASSLGATGVHNEQFF.

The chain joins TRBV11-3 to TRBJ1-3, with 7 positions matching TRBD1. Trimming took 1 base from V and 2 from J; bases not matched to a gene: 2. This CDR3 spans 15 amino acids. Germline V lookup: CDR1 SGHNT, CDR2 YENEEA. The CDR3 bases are TGTGCCAGCAGCTTAGTAGGGACAGCTGGAAACACCATATATTTT. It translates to CASSLVGTAGNTIYF.